Listed here is a single T cell receptor beta chain. This sample is part of a study of blood T cells in healthy people across ages. Primed by a sample-barcoded 5' primer and a J-beta primer mix, a second PCR proceeded for 7 to 11 cycles. TCRdb reanalysed the 5' RACE reads using MiXCR and keeps one entry per CDR3 protein. The data hold fewer than 950,000 distinct CDR3 sequences, with 53% observed a single time. Germline assignment: CDR1 SEHNR and CDR2 FQNEAQ (reference sequence). The CDR3 is 17 amino acids. The origin of this receptor is a man older than 75 in good health. The chain recombines TRBV7-9 with TRBJ2-1; 13 nucleotides agree with TRBD2. The DNA end is a closer match to TRBJ2-7, so the J assignment may be wrong. What was sequenced was blood. The CDR3 coding sequence is TGTGCCAGCAGCTCCTCGGGACTAGCGGGATCCTACAATGAGCAGTACTTC. Residues: CASSSSGLAGSYNEQYF.